The entry below gives a single TCR beta chain sequence along with its context. The sample comes from a study of blood T cell repertoires in COVID-19. Study overall: Some COVID-19 samples were acute and others convalescent; all came from the United States, Italy and Spain. From T cells, B-cell-depleted T cells, or PBMCs came the material, which was cDNA or gDNA.

As originally analysed: Amplification of reference gene primers provided the estimated nucleated cell counts. Produced via immunoSEQ multiplex PCR; TCRdb's table is partial and in-frame only. That table gives V, J and clone size, and the DNA gave D and trimming. Of approximately 140,000 clones in the sample, about nine tenths were seen once. The CDR3 spans 14 residues. The V end was cut by 2 bases, the J end by 1 base, with 11 bases between. Germline values: CDR1 SQVTM, CDR2 ANQGSEA. The chain joins TRBV29-1 to TRBJ1-1; the D gene is possibly TRBD1 (5 bases). The sequenced sample consisted of peripheral blood. This TCR derives from a woman aged 55-75 years with active or convalescent COVID-19. As DNA, the CDR3 is TGCAGCGTTGAACGGCAGGGCCAGAACACTGAAGCTTTCTTT. Its translation is CSVERQGQNTEAFF. The complete variable domain, with remaining parts taken from reference TRBV29-1 and TRBJ1-1, reads SAVISQKPSRDICQRGTSLTIQCQVDSQVTMMFWYRQQPGQSLTLIATANQGSEATYESGFVIDKFPISRPNLTFSTLTVSNMSPEDSSIYLCSVERQGQNTEAFFGQGTRLTVV.